The 11 T cell receptor beta chains listed next were all sequenced from one sample in a study of human versus mouse CDR3 diversity and MHC coevolution. Using immunoSEQ multiplex PCR, the repertoire was profiled, and TCRdb retains in-frame clones only, with some absent. The sample yields 50,000 to 65,000 clones, just under 95% seen once. The sample comprised naive CD4+ T cells from blood. The subset: CD45RO-negative CD62L-positive naive CD4 T cells. These receptors were taken from a person between 55 and 69 years old in good health.

V usage is TRBV5-1 and J usage is TRBJ1-1, with 10 bases matching TRBD1. V was pared by 7 bases and J by 4 bases, with 4 bases of the junction left unmatched. Germline CDR1 is SGHRS and CDR2 is YFSETQ. This CDR3 spans 13 amino acids. The CDR3: CASGTGAFTEAFF. The DNA of the CDR3 is TGCGCCAGCGGGACAGGGGCGTTCACTGAAGCTTTCTTT.

The J gene is TRBJ2-7, the V gene TRBV19; 8 bases line up with TRBD2. The junction had 5 bases not matched to a gene; V was cut back by 5 bases and J by 5 bases. CDR1 is LNHDA, CDR2 SQIVND, per germline (reference sequence). The CDR3 is made up of 13 amino acids. The CDR3 loop is CASSPGLDNEQYF. As DNA, the CDR3 is TGTGCCAGTAGTCCGGGACTAGATAACGAGCAGTACTTC.

Note on this clone: This specimen includes other DNA sequences encoding the same CDR3. The V and J genes are TRBV14 and TRBJ2-5; D ambiguous. The CDR3 runs 17 residues. The germline gives CDR1 SGHDN, CDR2 FVKESK. V gave up 2 bases and J gave up 2 bases, with 18 bases separating them. DNA of the CDR3: TGTGCCAGCAGCCAACATCCGGCGGCAACCCCACAAGAGACCCAGTACTTC. Translating gives CASSQHPAATPQETQYF.

The rearrangement links TRBV6-5 to TRBJ2-7; 7 bases align to TRBD2. V was pared by 5 bases and J by 10 bases, with 11 bases of the junction left unmatched. Germline loops: CDR1 MNHEY, CDR2 SVGAGI. The length of the CDR3 is 13 residues. CDR3 DNA: TGTGCCAGCAGTGACGGGGGGTCCCGGCTTCAGTACTTC. Its translation: CASSDGGSRLQYF.

This rearrangement joins TRBV7-2 to TRBJ2-7, with TRBD1 matching over 8 bases. This CDR3 has 15 amino acids. Trimming removed 2 bases from V and 0 bases from J; junction bases left unmatched: 3. The germline V gene encodes CDR1 SGHTA and CDR2 FQGNSA. CDR3 loop: CASSLRQGYSYEQYF. In DNA, the CDR3 is TGTGCCAGCAGCTTACGACAGGGGTACTCCTACGAGCAGTACTTC.

The chain is built from TRBV2 and TRBJ1-2, with 9 bases lining up with TRBD1. Losses at the gene ends were 2 bases for V and 6 bases for J; bases not matched to a gene: 10. Per the germline V gene, CDR1 is SNHLY and CDR2 is FYNNEI. The CDR3 sequence is 16 residues long. CDR3: CASSEMGQGKRNGYTF. Written as DNA, the CDR3 is TGTGCCAGCAGTGAAATGGGACAGGGTAAAAGAAATGGCTACACCTTC.

This clone was recorded only once. The chain has TRBV7-2 and TRBJ1-2; D unresolved. The germline CDR1 and CDR2 sequences are SGHTA and FQGNSA. V lost 1 base and J lost 5, with 14 bases in between. The CDR3 loop spans 15 amino acids. CDR3 DNA: TGTGCCAGCAGCTTAGTTATCCCAGGAAAGTATGGCTACACCTTC. Amino acid sequence: CASSLVIPGKYGYTF.

This clone was counted only a few times. Other nucleotide sequences from this sample produce the same CDR3. This sequence joins TRBV2 and TRBJ1-5, with a possible D match to TRBD1 (6 bases). There are 14 residues in the CDR3. Germline V gene lookup returns CDR1 SNHLY and CDR2 FYNNEI. V was pared by 4 bases and J by 4 bases, with 11 bases between. CDR3 sequence reads: CASSGEGVNQPQHF. The CDR3 nucleotides are TGTGCCAGCAGTGGGGAGGGGGTTAATCAGCCCCAGCATTTT.

This chain uses TRBV7-8 with TRBJ2-1, with TRBD2 matching over 7 bases. Trimming cost V 8 bases and J 5 bases; bases outside gene matches: 12. The length of the CDR3 is 15 residues. The germline V gene encodes CDR1 SGHVS and CDR2 FQNEAQ. The CDR3 is CASGLLGGRNNEQFF. The CDR3 DNA reads as TGTGCCAGCGGTTTATTGGGCGGGAGAAACAATGAGCAGTTCTTC.

This clone was picked up one time. The V call is TRBV30, the J call TRBJ2-1; D not resolved. There are 15 residues in the CDR3. Trimming cost V 3 bases and J 0 bases, with 12 bases left between them. The germline CDR1 and CDR2 sequences are GTSNPN and SVGIG (reference sequence). In nucleotides, the CDR3 is TGTGCCTGGAGCCGACGGGTGACCTCCTACAATGAGCAGTTCTTC. As protein: CAWSRRVTSYNEQFF. Filled out from reference TRBV30 and TRBJ2-1, the complete variable domain reads SQTIHQWPATLVQPVGSPLSLECTVEGTSNPNLYWYRQAAGRGLQLLFYSVGIGQISSEVPQNLSASRPQDRQFILSSKKLLLSDSGFYLCAWSRRVTSYNEQFFGPGTRLTVL.

The CDR3 loop is CASSVGTFQETQYF. CDR3 DNA sequence: TGTGCCAGCAGCGTCGGGACTTTCCAAGAGACCCAGTACTTC. V gene TRBV9 combines with J gene TRBJ2-5; D is possibly TRBD2 (6 bases). The CDR3 spans 14 residues. V lost 2 bases and J lost 1, with 9 bases in between. Germline CDR1 reads SGDLS; CDR2 reads YYNGEE.